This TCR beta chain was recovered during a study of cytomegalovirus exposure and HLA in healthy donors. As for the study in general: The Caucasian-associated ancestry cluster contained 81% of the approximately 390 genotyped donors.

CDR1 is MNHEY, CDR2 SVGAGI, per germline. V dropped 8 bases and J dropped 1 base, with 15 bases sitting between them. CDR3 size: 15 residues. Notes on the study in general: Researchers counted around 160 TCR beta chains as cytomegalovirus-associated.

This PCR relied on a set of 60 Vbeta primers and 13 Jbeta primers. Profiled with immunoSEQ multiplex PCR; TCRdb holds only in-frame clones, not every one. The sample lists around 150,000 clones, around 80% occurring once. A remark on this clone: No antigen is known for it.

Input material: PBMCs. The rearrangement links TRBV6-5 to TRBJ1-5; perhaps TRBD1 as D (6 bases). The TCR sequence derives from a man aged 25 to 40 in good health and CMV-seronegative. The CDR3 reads CASGYGGASNQPQHF. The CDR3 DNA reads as TGTGCCAGCGGATACGGGGGGGCGAGCAATCAGCCCCAGCATTTT.